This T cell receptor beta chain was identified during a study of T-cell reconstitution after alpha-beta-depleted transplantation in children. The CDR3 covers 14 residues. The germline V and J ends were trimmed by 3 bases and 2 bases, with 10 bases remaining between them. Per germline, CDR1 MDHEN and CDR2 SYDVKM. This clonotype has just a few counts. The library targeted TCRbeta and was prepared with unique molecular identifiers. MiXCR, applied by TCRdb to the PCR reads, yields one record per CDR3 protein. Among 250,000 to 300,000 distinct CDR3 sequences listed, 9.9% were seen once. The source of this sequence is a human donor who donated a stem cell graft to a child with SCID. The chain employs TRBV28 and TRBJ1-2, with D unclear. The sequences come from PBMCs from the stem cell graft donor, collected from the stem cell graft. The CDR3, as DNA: TGTGCCAGCAGTTTCCCGGGAGTAAACTATGGCTACACCTTC. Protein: CASSFPGVNYGYTF.